One and the same sample provided the 14 T cell receptor beta chains below, sequenced in a study of T-cell memory formation after mild COVID-19. TCRdb re-called the 5' RACE reads through MiXCR, storing one row per CDR3 protein. In the table there are 120,000 to 150,000 distinct CDR3 sequences, 6% to 7% of which are singletons. The sample comprised PBMCs or a T cell subset sorted from them (not recorded which). The receptors stem from an adult woman who had mild COVID-19 (a few samples of this study predate the infection). Cell type and time point are not known.

The rearrangement links TRBV27 to TRBJ1-2; TRBD1 is a possible D gene (6 bases). Germline V lookup: CDR1 MNHEY, CDR2 SMNVEV (reference sequence). The V gene lost 5 bases and the J gene lost 4 bases, with 17 bases spanning the gap. CDR3 length equals 15 residues. In nucleotides, the CDR3 is TGTGCCAGCAGTGTCACCGGGACATTGGGCTATGGCTACACCTTC. It encodes CASSVTGTLGYGYTF.

The chain links TRBV12-3 or TRBV12-4 to TRBJ1-1, with 8 bases matching TRBD1. The CDR3 contains 15 residues. V dropped 6 bases and J dropped 1; count of bases not matched to a gene: 7. This chain's CDR3 is CASRPGQGGNTEAFF. In nucleotides, the CDR3 is TGTGCCAGCAGACCCGGACAGGGAGGGAACACTGAAGCTTTCTTT.

This clonotype was seen at least ten times. The chain is built from TRBV4-2 and TRBJ1-1, with D perhaps TRBD1 (5 bases). V lost 3 bases to trimming and J lost 3 bases, with 17 bases between them. This CDR3 spans 16 amino acids. Germline CDR1 reads LGHNA; CDR2 reads YNFKEQ. Here the CDR3 reads CASSQAGTSAYTEAFF. In nucleotides, the CDR3 is TGTGCCAGCAGCCAGGCCGGGACTAGCGCGTACACTGAAGCTTTCTTT.

This clonotype was seen a few times. The rearrangement uses TRBV6-5 and TRBJ2-7; D is unresolved. The CDR3 consists of 13 residues. Germline CDR1 reads MNHEY; CDR2 reads SVGAGI. Trimming stripped 8 bases from V and 2 bases from J, with 13 bases between. As DNA, the CDR3 is TGTGCCAGCGCTTCCGCCGCGGCCTACGAGCAGTACTTC. This codes for CASASAAAYEQYF.

The sample holds a few counts of this clonotype. The J gene is TRBJ2-5, the V gene TRBV20-1, with no clear D. The V end lost 4 bases, the J end lost 3 bases, and 15 bases lay between the germline ends. Looked up from germline, CDR1 is DFQATT and CDR2 is SNEGSKA (reference sequence). The CDR3 spans 14 residues. As DNA, the CDR3 is TGCAGTGCTAAGAAACTACAGAGAAAAGAGACCCAGTACTTC. The encoded protein is CSAKKLQRKETQYF.

This clonotype was seen many times. The rearrangement joins TRBV29-1 to TRBJ2-4; D unresolved. V gave up 3 bases and J gave up 7 bases, with 13 bases separating them. This CDR3 contains 13 residues. Germline CDR1 reads SQVTM; CDR2 reads ANQGSEA. The CDR3 DNA sequence: TGCAGCGTTGACATGGCCGGAACGAACATTCAGTACTTC. It encodes CSVDMAGTNIQYF.

This clonotype came up a few times. This rearrangement joins TRBV3-1 to TRBJ2-5; D remains unclear. The CDR3 loop spans 16 amino acids. V lost 4 bases, J lost 4 bases, and 19 bases lay in between. Germline-derived CDR1 and CDR2 are LGHDT and YNNKEL (reference sequence). CDR3 nucleotide sequence: TGTGCCAGCAGCCCGAGAGTGAGTGAGCAACGAGAGACCCAGTACTTC. This sequence encodes CASSPRVSEQRETQYF.

This chain joins TRBV20-1 and TRBJ1-6; 7 bases match TRBD1. The V gene's germline CDR1 is DFQATT and CDR2 SNEGSKA (reference sequence). Trimming cost V 2 bases and J 7 bases; bases outside gene matches: 8. This CDR3 comprises 15 residues. The CDR3 region is CSARPPGQPNSPLHF. CDR3 DNA: TGCAGTGCTAGACCGCCGGGACAGCCAAATTCACCCCTCCACTTT.

At least ten counts were recorded for this clonotype. The chain carries TRBV30 and TRBJ1-5; perhaps TRBD1 as D (6 bases). The CDR3 covers 15 residues. Per the germline V gene, CDR1 is GTSNPN and CDR2 is SVGIG (reference sequence). Trimming took 3 bases from V and 3 from J, leaving 15 bases between them. The CDR3 coding sequence is TGTGCCTGGAGGGAGACCGGGACACCCAATCAGCCCCAGCATTTT. It specifies CAWRETGTPNQPQHF.

This clonotype was observed at least ten times. This chain uses TRBV13 with TRBJ2-5, with 9 bases identical to TRBD1. The germline V gene has CDR1 PRHDT and CDR2 FYEKMQ (reference sequence). Trimming took 3 bases from V and 0 from J; bases not matched to a gene: 17. The CDR3 contains 20 residues. The CDR3 coding sequence is TGTGCCAGCAGCTTCCGACCTAAGATCCGGGACAGGGCGAACCAAGAGACCCAGTACTTC. Its translation is CASSFRPKIRDRANQETQYF.

This clonotype occurred many times. CDR3 sequence reads: CASSQARQGGNEKLFF. The CDR3 nucleotides are TGCGCCAGCAGCCAAGCCAGACAGGGAGGGAATGAAAAACTGTTTTTT. The chain couples TRBV4-3 to TRBJ1-4; TRBD1 matches at 7 bases. The germline CDR1 and CDR2 sequences are LGHNA and YSLEER. V lost 1 base and J lost 5; bases outside the gene matches: 7. The CDR3 totals 16 residues.

This clonotype appeared a few times. The chain combines TRBV7-9 with TRBJ1-6; D is perhaps TRBD1 (6 bases). CDR3 length: 15 amino acids. Germline CDR1 SEHNR, CDR2 FQNEAQ (reference sequence). V lost 5 bases, J lost 3 bases, and 11 bases lay in between. DNA for the CDR3: TGTGCCAGCAGCCTATGGACAGTCTATAATTCACCCCTCCACTTT. This translates into CASSLWTVYNSPLHF.

The chain employs TRBV3-1 and TRBJ2-7; weak D call: TRBD2 (6 bases). Per germline, CDR1 LGHDT and CDR2 YNNKEL (reference sequence). The CDR3 consists of 14 residues. The ends were cut back, 2 bases at V and 0 bases at J, with 8 bases in the middle. CDR3 DNA: TGTGCCAGCAGCCAATACGGGAGCTCCTACGAGCAGTACTTC. Amino acid sequence: CASSQYGSSYEQYF.

This clonotype was counted at least ten times. The rearrangement uses TRBV20-1 and TRBJ2-3; perhaps TRBD1 as D (5 bases). Germline V gene sequence: CDR1 DFQATT, CDR2 SNEGSKA (reference sequence). Trimming removed 5 bases at V and 4 bases at J, with 13 bases between. The CDR3 is made up of 13 amino acids. CDR3 bases: TGCAGTGCTCCGACCAGGGCGTCAGATACGCAGTATTTT. Translation gives CSAPTRASDTQYF.